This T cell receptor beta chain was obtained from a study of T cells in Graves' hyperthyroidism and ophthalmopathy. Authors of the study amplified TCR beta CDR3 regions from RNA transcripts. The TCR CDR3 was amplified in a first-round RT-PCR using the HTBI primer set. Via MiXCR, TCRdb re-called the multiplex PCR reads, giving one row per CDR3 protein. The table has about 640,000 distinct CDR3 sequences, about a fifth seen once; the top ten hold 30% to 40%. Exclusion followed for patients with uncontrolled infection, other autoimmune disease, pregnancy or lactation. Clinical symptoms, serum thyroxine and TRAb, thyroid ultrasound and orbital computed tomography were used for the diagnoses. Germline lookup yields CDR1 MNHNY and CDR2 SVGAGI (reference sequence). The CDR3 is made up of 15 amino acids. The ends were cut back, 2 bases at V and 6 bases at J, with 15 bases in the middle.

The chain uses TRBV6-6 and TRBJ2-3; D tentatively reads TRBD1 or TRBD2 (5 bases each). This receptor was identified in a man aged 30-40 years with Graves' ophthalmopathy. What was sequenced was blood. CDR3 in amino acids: CASSYHGTAGDTQYF. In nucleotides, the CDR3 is TGTGCCAGCAGTTACCATGGGACGGCAGGGGATACGCAGTATTTT.